These 32 T cell receptor beta chains were all obtained from the same sample, sequenced in a study of cytomegalovirus exposure and HLA in healthy donors listed by TCRdb under 2017. Library creation used the immunoSEQ multiplex PCR assay. The table comes from immuneACCESS by way of TCRdb, which keeps in-frame sequences with V and J called. Part of the clones is missing from these tables; in studies checked, under half for an unresolved V gene and the rest for unknown reasons. This sample gives just over 65,000 clones in total; approximately 96% of them show up just once. About 1.6% of the sample comes from the top ten. The sequenced sample consisted of PBMCs. These receptors all stem from a woman aged 18-30 years in good health and CMV-seropositive.

The chain is built from TRBV6-1 and TRBJ2-7; TRBD2 aligns across 7 bases. The CDR3 totals 11 residues. Trimming at V came to 11 bases and at J to 2 bases, leaving 3 bases not matched to a gene. The germline gives CDR1 MNHNS, CDR2 SASEGT. The CDR3 protein is CAAGLPYEQYF. CDR3 DNA sequence: TGTGCCGCGGGACTACCCTACGAGCAGTACTTC.

The J gene is TRBJ1-5, the V gene TRBV9, with D possibly TRBD1 on 5 matching bases. The CDR3 extends over 13 amino acids. Trimming stripped 3 bases from V and 4 bases from J, with 8 bases between. CDR1 is SGDLS and CDR2 is YYNGEE in the germline V gene. CDR3 protein: CASSEDINQPQHF. CDR3 nucleotides: TGTGCCAGCAGCGAGGACATTAATCAGCCCCAGCATTTT.

The chain employs TRBV5-5 and TRBJ2-1; 9 nucleotides agree with TRBD1. There are 17 residues in the CDR3. Germline V lookup: CDR1 SGHKS, CDR2 YYEKEE (reference sequence). J lost 7 bases, V lost 4 bases, and 15 bases had no gene match. CDR3 region: CASSKTTGTGFENEQFF. The CDR3 DNA sequence: TGTGCCAGCAGCAAAACTACCGGGACAGGGTTTGAGAATGAGCAGTTCTTC.

The rearrangement joins TRBV29-1 to TRBJ1-5, with D perhaps TRBD1 (5 bases). Germline-derived CDR1 and CDR2 are SQVTM and ANQGSEA. Deletions cut 6 bases from V and 7 bases from J, with 16 bases between. The CDR3 length is 13 residues. The CDR3 nucleotides read TGCAGCGTGGCGCAGGGAGCGGGCCAGCCCCAGCATTTT. As protein: CSVAQGAGQPQHF.

The chain joins TRBV5-1 to TRBJ1-2, with 8 bases matching TRBD1. The CDR3 totals 14 residues. Germline CDR1 and CDR2: SGHRS and YFSETQ. V lost 0 bases to trimming and J lost 8 bases; unmatched junction nucleotides: 6. CDR3: CASSLGTGGIGYTF. In DNA, the CDR3 is TGCGCCAGCAGCTTGGGTACAGGGGGGATCGGCTACACCTTC.

The chain recombines TRBV9 with TRBJ2-2, with 7 bases aligning to TRBD1. This CDR3 spans 17 amino acids. The germline V gene has CDR1 SGDLS and CDR2 YYNGEE. V lost 0 bases and J lost 2; bases outside the gene matches: 7. The CDR3 nucleotides read TGTGCCAGCAGCGTAGCTACCGGGACAGAAAACACCGGGGAGCTGTTTTTT. This encodes CASSVATGTENTGELFF.

The V and J genes are TRBV28 and TRBJ2-7; 8 bases are shared with TRBD1. The ends lost 6 bases at V and 3 bases at J; junction bases unmatched: 10. The CDR3 is made up of 15 amino acids. Per germline, CDR1 MDHEN and CDR2 SYDVKM. The CDR3 here is CASSNARGLNYEQYF. CDR3 bases: TGTGCCAGCAGCAATGCCAGGGGGCTGAACTACGAGCAGTACTTC.

The chain links TRBV9 to TRBJ2-2; 9 nucleotides align to TRBD2. The germline gives CDR1 SGDLS, CDR2 YYNGEE. The length of the CDR3 is 16 residues. With 2 bases clipped from V and 4 bases from J, the junction kept 6 bases outside the gene matches. CDR3: CASSVRAGGTTGELFF. The CDR3 coding sequence is TGTGCCAGCAGCGTGCGAGCGGGAGGTACCACCGGGGAGCTGTTTTTT.

The rearrangement uses TRBV5-6 and TRBJ2-7, with D possibly being TRBD1 (7 bases). The V gene lost 4 bases and the J gene lost 5 bases, with 13 bases spanning the gap. The germline CDR1 and CDR2 sequences are SGHDT and YYEEEE. The CDR3 is 13 amino acids. CDR3 coding DNA: TGTGCCAGCAGCGCGGGACAGCTAGACGAGCAGTACTTC. It yields the protein CASSAGQLDEQYF.

The rearrangement links TRBV5-6 to TRBJ1-3, with D perhaps matching TRBD1 (5 bases). This CDR3 spans 14 amino acids. The ends were cut back, 0 bases at V and 5 bases at J, with 9 bases in the middle. CDR1 is SGHDT and CDR2 is YYEEEE in the germline V gene. CDR3 loop: CASSLEGFRNTIYF. In DNA form, the CDR3 reads TGTGCCAGCAGCTTGGAGGGGTTCCGAAACACCATATATTTT.

V is TRBV9 and J is TRBJ1-5, with TRBD1 as a possible D gene (6 bases). The CDR3 extends over 13 amino acids. Germline assignment: CDR1 SGDLS and CDR2 YYNGEE. Trimming stripped 3 bases from V and 7 bases from J, with 11 bases between. The CDR3 region has the DNA TGTGCCAGCAGCGGGGCAGGGGAACAGCCCCAGCATTTT. Its translation is CASSGAGEQPQHF. The full variable domain, with the rest looked up from reference TRBV9 and TRBJ1-5, is DSGVTQTPKHLITATGQRVTLRCSPRSGDLSVYWYQQSLDQGLQFLIQYYNGEERAKGNILERFSAQQFPDLHSELNLSSLELGDSALYFCASSGAGEQPQHFGDGTRLSIL.

This chain uses TRBV28 with TRBJ1-3; the D is unclear. The CDR3 totals 15 residues. Trimming cost V 5 bases and J 0 bases, with 11 bases left between them. Germline-derived CDR1 and CDR2 are MDHEN and SYDVKM. CDR3 protein: CASSDGGSSGNTIYF. The CDR3 nucleotides read TGTGCCAGCAGTGACGGAGGTAGCTCTGGAAACACCATATATTTT. The full variable domain, rest sourced from reference TRBV28 and TRBJ1-3, is DVKVTQSSRYLVKRTGEKVFLECVQDMDHENMFWYRQDPGLGLRLIYFSYDVKMKEKGDIPEGYSVSREKKERFSLILESASTNQTSMYLCASSDGGSSGNTIYFGEGSWLTVV.

The J gene is TRBJ2-7, the V gene TRBV15, with D perhaps matching TRBD1 (6 bases). The CDR3 is made up of 15 amino acids. The V gene lost 5 bases and the J gene lost 3 bases, with 17 bases spanning the gap. The germline V gene has CDR1 LNHNV and CDR2 YYDKDF (reference sequence). The CDR3 sequence is CATSREQGPLYEQYF. As DNA, the CDR3 is TGTGCCACCAGCCGCGAACAGGGTCCCCTCTACGAGCAGTACTTC.

This clone was detected only once. The chain carries TRBV5-4 and TRBJ2-1, with 11 positions matching TRBD2. Germline lookup yields CDR1 SGHNT and CDR2 YYREEE (reference sequence). V gave up 3 bases and J gave up 6 bases; unmatched junction bases: 8. The CDR3 runs 16 residues. CDR3 nucleotides: TGTGCCAGCAGCTCATTAACTAGCGGGAGACTCAATGAGCAGTTCTTC. This codes for CASSSLTSGRLNEQFF.

J is TRBJ2-7 and V is TRBV10-3; 11 bases fit TRBD2. V was pared by 6 bases and J by 7 bases, with 11 bases of the junction left unmatched. The CDR3 runs 15 residues. Germline values: CDR1 ENHRY, CDR2 SYGVKD. The CDR3 coding sequence is TGTGCCATCAGCACCACTAGCGGGGGCTATCGTGAGCAGTACTTC. Encoded protein: CAISTTSGGYREQYF.

The rearrangement joins TRBV7-3 to TRBJ1-1; D is perhaps TRBD1 (6 bases). This CDR3 has 14 amino acids. V was shortened by 2 bases and J by 5 bases, with 12 bases between the two germline ends. The germline V gene has CDR1 SGHTA and CDR2 FQGTGA. The CDR3 nucleotides are TGTGCCAGCAGCTTACAGGGGATGGGGACTGAAGCTTTCTTT. Translated, it gives CASSLQGMGTEAFF.

The chain is built from TRBV5-6 and TRBJ2-4, with a weak D call TRBD1 (6 bases). CDR3 length: 15 residues. Per germline, CDR1 SGHDT and CDR2 YYEEEE. V gave up 4 bases and J gave up 6 bases, with 17 bases separating them. Here the CDR3 DNA reads TGTGCCAGCAGCATGGGCCTTACAGGGTCAAACATTCAGTACTTC. It codes for CASSMGLTGSNIQYF. Drawing the rest from reference TRBV5-6 and TRBJ2-4, the complete variable domain is DAGVTQSPTHLIKTRGQQVTLRCSPKSGHDTVSWYQQALGQGPQFIFQYYEEEERQRGNFPDRFSGHQFPNYSSELNVNALLLGDSALYLCASSMGLTGSNIQYFGAGTRLSVL.

The chain joins TRBV5-4 to TRBJ2-3, with D hard to call. Germline V gene data show CDR1 as SGHNT and CDR2 as YYREEE (reference sequence). This CDR3 contains 12 residues. Trimming pared 2 bases from V and 11 bases from J, leaving 12 bases between. The chain's CDR3 is CASSFNSNWQYF. DNA for the CDR3: TGTGCCAGCAGCTTTAACTCGAATTGGCAGTATTTT.

The genes are TRBV19 and TRBJ1-1, with 8 positions matching TRBD1. V gave up 2 bases and J gave up 1 base; unmatched junction bases: 9. CDR1 and CDR2 (germline): LNHDA, SQIVND (reference sequence). The CDR3 extends over 17 amino acids. The CDR3 protein is CASSITGTGLRNTEAFF. The CDR3 DNA reads as TGTGCCAGTAGTATAACCGGGACAGGACTAAGGAACACTGAAGCTTTCTTT.

The chain carries TRBV20-1 and TRBJ2-7; D is perhaps TRBD2 (6 bases). The CDR3 spans 10 residues. CDR1 and CDR2 from the germline V gene are DFQATT and SNEGSKA (reference sequence). Deletions cut 3 bases from V and 7 bases from J, with 7 bases between. CDR3 nucleotide sequence: TGCAGTGCTAGGGAGGGGGAGCAGTACTTC. This gives the protein CSAREGEQYF.

The chain joins TRBV7-2 to TRBJ2-7; 9 nucleotides agree with TRBD2. The CDR3 has 15 amino acids. Losses at the gene ends were 2 bases for V and 7 bases for J; bases not matched to a gene: 9. The V gene's germline CDR1 is SGHTA and CDR2 FQGNSA. The CDR3, as DNA: TGTGCCAGCAGCTTATTAGTAGCGGGAGTTCGTGAGCAGTACTTC. Translating gives CASSLLVAGVREQYF.

The chain combines TRBV30 with TRBJ1-4, with 8 nucleotides matching TRBD1. Germline CDR1 is GTSNPN and CDR2 is SVGIG (reference sequence). CDR3 size: 15 residues. The V gene end was trimmed by 1 base and the J gene end by 4 bases; junction bases not matched to a gene: 5. The CDR3 here is CAWSGGQAFNEKLFF. The CDR3 DNA sequence: TGTGCCTGGAGTGGGGGACAGGCCTTTAATGAAAAACTGTTTTTT.

On this clone: The same CDR3 is also encoded by other DNA sequences in this sample. This rearrangement joins TRBV7-9 to TRBJ1-1, with D possibly TRBD1 on 5 matching bases. Germline CDR1 is SEHNR and CDR2 is FQNEAQ (reference sequence). V shed 3 bases and J shed 1 base, with 9 bases lying between them. CDR3 length equals 14 residues. The CDR3: CASSLGGENTEAFF. CDR3 sequence (DNA): TGTGCCAGCAGCTTGGGGGGGGAGAACACTGAAGCTTTCTTT. Full variable domain (rest looked up from reference TRBV7-9 and TRBJ1-1): DTGVSQNPRHKITKRGQNVTFRCDPISEHNRLYWYRQTLGQGPEFLTYFQNEAQLEKSRLLSDRFSAERPKGSFSTLEIQRTEQGDSAMYLCASSLGGENTEAFFGQGTRLTVV.

V is TRBV15 and J is TRBJ1-2; no reliable D call. CDR1 is LNHNV, CDR2 YYDKDF, per germline (reference sequence). The CDR3 extends over 13 amino acids. V lost 3 bases and J 0 bases, leaving 5 bases between the germline ends. CDR3 nucleotide sequence: TGTGCCACCAGCAGCCAGGCTAACTATGGCTACACCTTC. Translating gives CATSSQANYGYTF. Filled out from reference TRBV15 and TRBJ1-2, the complete variable domain reads DAMVIQNPRYQVTQFGKPVTLSCSQTLNHNVMYWYQQKSSQAPKLLFHYYDKDFNNEADTPDNFQSRRPNTSFCFLDIRSPGLGDTAMYLCATSSQANYGYTFGSGTRLTVV.

This clone occurred once. V and J are TRBV5-1 and TRBJ1-1; 7 positions agree with TRBD1. The ends lost 4 bases at V and 5 bases at J; junction bases unmatched: 11. The CDR3 runs to 15 residues. Germline loops: CDR1 SGHRS, CDR2 YFSETQ. CDR3 DNA sequence: TGCGCCAGCAGCGAGACAGGGTTTGTGTATACTGAAGCTTTCTTT. Translating gives CASSETGFVYTEAFF.

CDR3 bases: TGTGCCAGCAGTTCCCCGGGACTAGCGGGAGGGAGCTCCTACAATGAGCAGTTCTTC. Translating it yields CASSSPGLAGGSSYNEQFF. The chain links TRBV27 to TRBJ2-1; 16 bases align to TRBD2. Germline V gene lookup returns CDR1 MNHEY and CDR2 SMNVEV (reference sequence). The CDR3 has 19 residues. V gave up 4 bases and J gave up 0 bases; unmatched junction bases: 6.

The chain uses TRBV6-6 and TRBJ2-5, with D unresolved. Gene TRBJ2-7 matches the end of the DNA better, so the J call may be wrong. Looked up from germline, CDR1 is MNHNY and CDR2 is SVGAGI (reference sequence). The CDR3 has 12 residues. The CDR3 loop reads CASSLPVGEQYF. The CDR3 DNA follows: TGTGCCAGCAGTTTGCCGGTGGGCGAGCAGTACTTC.

This chain links TRBV11-2 with TRBJ1-1, with D possibly being TRBD1 (5 bases). Trimming took off 7 bases at V and 1 base at J, with 19 bases between the two ends. The CDR3 has 16 amino acids. CDR1 and CDR2 from the germline V gene are SGHAT and FQNNGV. Written as DNA, the CDR3 is TGTGCCAGCACCCACCGAAACTGGGGGGGGAACACTGAAGCTTTCTTT. Translation: CASTHRNWGGNTEAFF.

The chain recombines TRBV5-8 with TRBJ1-5, with D unresolved. The CDR3 is made up of 13 amino acids. Germline CDR1 is SGHTS and CDR2 is YDEGEE. The ends were cut back, 1 base at V and 2 bases at J, with 4 bases in the middle. The CDR3 spells CASSLSGNQPQHF. In DNA, the CDR3 is TGTGCCAGCAGCTTGTCGGGCAATCAGCCCCAGCATTTT.

The count of this clone is one. The chain recombines TRBV7-8 with TRBJ2-7; TRBD1 agrees at 9 bases. Germline CDR1 SGHVS, CDR2 FQNEAQ. V shed 5 bases, J shed 3 bases, and the junction held 17 bases outside the gene matches. This CDR3 is built from 18 residues. The CDR3 spells CASSPPGQGSIGYYEQYF. CDR3 coding DNA: TGTGCCAGCAGCCCACCGGGACAGGGTTCAATAGGGTACTACGAGCAGTACTTC.

The rearrangement uses TRBV30 and TRBJ2-1; TRBD2 matches at 7 bases. After removal of 3 bases from V and 5 bases from J, the junction contained 4 bases not matched to a gene. Per germline, CDR1 GTSNPN and CDR2 SVGIG (reference sequence). This CDR3 spans 13 amino acids. The CDR3 DNA reads as TGTGCCTGGAGCGGGAGCGGGGACAATGAGCAGTTCTTC. Translated: CAWSGSGDNEQFF.

This clone was detected only once. This rearrangement joins TRBV28 to TRBJ2-1; 8 bases map to TRBD1. CDR1 and CDR2 (germline): MDHEN, SYDVKM. V shed 6 bases and J 5 bases; nucleotides not matched to a gene: 3. This CDR3 comprises 13 residues. The CDR3 is CASRQGAHNEQFF. CDR3 nucleotide sequence: TGTGCCAGCAGGCAGGGGGCCCACAATGAGCAGTTCTTC.